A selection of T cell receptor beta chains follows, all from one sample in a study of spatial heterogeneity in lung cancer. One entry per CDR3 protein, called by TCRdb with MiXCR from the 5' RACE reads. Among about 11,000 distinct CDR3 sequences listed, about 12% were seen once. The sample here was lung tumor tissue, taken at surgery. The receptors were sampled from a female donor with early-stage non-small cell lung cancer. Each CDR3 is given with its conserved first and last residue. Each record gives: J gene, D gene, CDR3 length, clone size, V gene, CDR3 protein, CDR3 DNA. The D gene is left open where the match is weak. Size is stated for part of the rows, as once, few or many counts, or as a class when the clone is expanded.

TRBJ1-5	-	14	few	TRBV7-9	CASSPGTDNQPQHF	TGTGCCAGCAGCCCGGGGACGGACAATCAGCCCCAGCATTTT
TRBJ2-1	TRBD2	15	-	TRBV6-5	CASRASGVDNNEQFF	TGTGCCAGCAGGGCAAGCGGGGTTGATAACAATGAGCAGTTCTTC
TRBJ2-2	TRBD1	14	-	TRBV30	CARSSGTVAGELFF	TGTGCTCGGTCCTCCGGGACAGTCGCCGGGGAGCTGTTTTTT
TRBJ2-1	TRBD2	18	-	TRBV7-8	CASSPRGVTSGGYNEQFF	TGTGCCAGCAGCCCCCGAGGGGTGACTAGCGGGGGCTACAATGAGCAGTTCTTC
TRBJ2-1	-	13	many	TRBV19	CATGTLASSEQFF	TGTGCCACCGGGACTTTGGCGTCCAGTGAGCAGTTCTTC
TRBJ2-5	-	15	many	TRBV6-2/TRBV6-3	CASSYSGVDGETQYF	TGTGCCAGCAGTTACTCCGGGGTAGATGGAGAGACCCAGTACTTC
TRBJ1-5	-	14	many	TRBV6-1	CASTREHRGQPQHF	TGTGCCAGCACGAGGGAGCATCGTGGTCAGCCCCAGCATTTT
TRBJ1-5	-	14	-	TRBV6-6	CASSYAGPHQPQHF	TGTGCCAGCAGTTACGCAGGGCCCCATCAGCCCCAGCATTTT
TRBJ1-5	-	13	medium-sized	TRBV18	CASSPGGNQPQHF	TGTGCCAGCTCACCGGGAGGCAATCAGCCCCAGCATTTT
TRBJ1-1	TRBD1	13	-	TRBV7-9	CASRETGGTEAFF	TGTGCCAGCAGGGAGACAGGGGGAACTGAAGCTTTCTTT
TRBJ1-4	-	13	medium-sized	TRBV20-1	CSASGQTDEKLFF	TGCAGTGCTAGCGGACAGACCGATGAAAAACTGTTTTTT
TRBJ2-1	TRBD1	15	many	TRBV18	CASSPPGQGRNEQFF	TGTGCCAGCTCACCACCCGGACAGGGGAGGAATGAGCAGTTCTTC
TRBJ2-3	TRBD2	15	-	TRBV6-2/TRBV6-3	CASSSSGGTTDTQYF	TGTGCCAGCAGTTCCAGCGGGGGGACGACAGATACGCAGTATTTT
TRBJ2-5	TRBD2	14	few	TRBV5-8	CASSLALAAATQYF	TGTGCCAGCAGCTTGGCTCTAGCGGCCGCGACCCAGTACTTC
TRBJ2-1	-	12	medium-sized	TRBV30	CAWSPMWDEQFF	TGTGCCTGGAGCCCGATGTGGGATGAGCAGTTCTTC
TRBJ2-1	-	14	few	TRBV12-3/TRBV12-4	CASRAVGNYNEQFF	TGTGCCAGCAGAGCCGTGGGTAACTACAATGAGCAGTTCTTC
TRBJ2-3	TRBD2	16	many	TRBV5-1	CASSARGGSETDTQYF	TGCGCCAGCAGCGCCCGCGGGGGTTCTGAAACAGATACGCAGTATTTT
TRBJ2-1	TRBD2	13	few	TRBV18	CASSPTSQNEQFF	TGTGCCAGCTCACCGACTAGCCAGAATGAGCAGTTCTTC
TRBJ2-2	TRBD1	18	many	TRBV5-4	CASRSSPVGQKNTGELFF	TGTGCCAGCAGAAGCAGCCCCGTGGGACAGAAGAACACCGGGGAGCTGTTTTTT
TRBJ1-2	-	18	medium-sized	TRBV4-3	CASSQESTGGEGYYGYTF	TGCGCCAGCAGCCAAGAATCTACAGGCGGCGAGGGGTACTATGGCTACACCTTC
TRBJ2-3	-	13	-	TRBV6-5	CASRAGGKRTQYF	TGTGCCAGCAGGGCCGGGGGAAAGCGGACGCAGTATTTT
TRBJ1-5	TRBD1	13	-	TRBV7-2	CASSIQGNQPQHF	TGTGCCAGCAGCATACAGGGGAATCAGCCCCAGCATTTT
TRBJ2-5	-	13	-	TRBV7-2	CASKRTSQETQYF	TGTGCCAGCAAGAGGACAAGCCAAGAGACCCAGTACTTC
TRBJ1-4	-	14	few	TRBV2	CASRLQATNEKLFF	TGTGCCAGCAGGCTACAAGCAACTAATGAAAAACTGTTTTTT
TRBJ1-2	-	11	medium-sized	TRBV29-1	CSVEGNYGYTF	TGCAGCGTTGAAGGGAACTATGGCTACACCTTC
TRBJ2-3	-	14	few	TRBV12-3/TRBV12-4	CASSPGLSTDTQYF	TGTGCCAGCAGTCCGGGCCTTAGCACAGATACGCAGTATTTT
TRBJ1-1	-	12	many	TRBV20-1	CSAVTGNTEAFF	TGCAGTGCTGTGACAGGCAACACTGAAGCTTTCTTT
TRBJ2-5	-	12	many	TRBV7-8	CASSLILETQYF	TGTGCCAGCAGCTTAATCCTTGAGACCCAGTACTTC
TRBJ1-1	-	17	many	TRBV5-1	CASSLSLAAGSYTEAFF	TGCGCCAGCAGCTTGTCCCTTGCGGCAGGGTCGTACACTGAAGCTTTCTTT
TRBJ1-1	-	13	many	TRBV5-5	CASSLVYGTEAFF	TGTGCCAGCAGCTTGGTATATGGGACTGAAGCTTTCTTT
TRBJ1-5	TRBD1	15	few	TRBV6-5	CASSQGQGFRQPQHF	TGTGCCAGCAGCCAGGGACAGGGGTTTCGTCAGCCCCAGCATTTT
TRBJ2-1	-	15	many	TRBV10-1	CASSPRVSSYNEQFF	TGCGCCAGCAGCCCTAGAGTAAGCTCCTACAATGAGCAGTTCTTC
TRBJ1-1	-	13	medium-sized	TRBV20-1	CSANRRVNTEAFF	TGCAGTGCCAATCGACGGGTGAACACTGAAGCTTTCTTT
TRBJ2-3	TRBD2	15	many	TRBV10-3	CATTSGTSSADTQYF	TGTGCCACCACAAGTGGGACTAGCTCCGCAGATACGCAGTATTTT
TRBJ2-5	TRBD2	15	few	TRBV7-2	CASSSGLAGPRTQYF	TGTGCCAGCAGCTCGGGACTAGCGGGGCCCAGGACCCAGTACTTC
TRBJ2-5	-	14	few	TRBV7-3	CASSLTGGQETQYF	TGTGCCAGCAGCTTAACGGGGGGCCAAGAGACCCAGTACTTC
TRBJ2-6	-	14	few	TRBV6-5	CAIRRDSGANVLTF	TGTGCCATTCGACGGGACTCTGGGGCCAACGTCCTGACTTTC
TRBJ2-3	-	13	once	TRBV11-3	CASSLDWTDTQYF	TGTGCCAGCAGCTTAGATTGGACAGATACGCAGTATTTT
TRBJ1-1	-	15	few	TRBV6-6	CASSYPQGSRTEAFF	TGTGCCAGCAGTTACCCACAGGGTAGTCGGACTGAAGCTTTCTTT
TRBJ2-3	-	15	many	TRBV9	CASSVDGPWGVSQYF	TGTGCCAGCAGCGTAGACGGGCCTTGGGGTGTGTCGCAGTATTTT
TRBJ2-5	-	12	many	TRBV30	CAWSLGGETQYF	TGTGCCTGGAGCTTAGGTGGAGAGACCCAGTACTTC
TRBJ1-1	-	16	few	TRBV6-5	CASSWGSIGPNTEAFF	TGTGCCAGCAGTTGGGGTTCAATTGGGCCGAACACTGAAGCTTTCTTT
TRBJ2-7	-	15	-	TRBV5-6	CASSPRAGVPYEQYF	TGTGCCAGCAGCCCCAGGGCAGGGGTCCCCTACGAGCAGTACTTC
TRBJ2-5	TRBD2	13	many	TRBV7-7	CASSPAPGGTQYF	TGTGCCAGCAGCCCCGCCCCGGGGGGTACCCAGTACTTC
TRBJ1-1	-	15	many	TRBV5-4	CASSRPGHTNTEAFF	TGTGCCAGCAGCCGACCGGGACACACGAACACTGAAGCTTTCTTT
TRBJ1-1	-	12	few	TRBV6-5	CASSESGREAFF	TGTGCCAGCAGCGAAAGTGGTCGCGAAGCTTTCTTT
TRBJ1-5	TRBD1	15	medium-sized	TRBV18	CASSPRQGGKQPQHF	TGTGCCAGCTCGCCAAGACAGGGGGGAAAGCAGCCCCAGCATTTT
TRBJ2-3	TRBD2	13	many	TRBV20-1	CSAPTSGQGTQYF	TGCAGTGCTCCTACTAGCGGTCAGGGTACGCAGTATTTT
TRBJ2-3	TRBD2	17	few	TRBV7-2	CASRRVTSGVPRYTQYF	TGTGCCAGCCGAAGGGTGACTAGCGGGGTCCCCAGATATACGCAGTATTTT
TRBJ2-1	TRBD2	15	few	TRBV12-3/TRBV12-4	CASSLRLAKYNEQFF	TGTGCCAGCAGTTTAAGACTAGCGAAATACAATGAGCAGTTCTTC
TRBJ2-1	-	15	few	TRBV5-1	CASSLEGRSYNEQFF	TGCGCCAGCAGCTTGGAGGGCCGCTCCTACAATGAGCAGTTCTTC
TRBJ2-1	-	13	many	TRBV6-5	CASRGTSYNEQFF	TGTGCCAGCCGGGGGACCTCCTACAATGAGCAGTTCTTC
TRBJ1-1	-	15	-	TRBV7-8	CASSRGVEGNTEAFF	TGTGCCAGCAGCAGGGGCGTGGAGGGGAACACTGAAGCTTTCTTT
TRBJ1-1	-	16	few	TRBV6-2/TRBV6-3	CASSLGRSTAGTEAFF	TGTGCCAGCAGTTTGGGGCGGTCGACAGCGGGCACTGAAGCTTTCTTT